This T cell receptor (beta chain) came from a study of shared clonotypes between healthy human individuals. Study information: Donor ages ranged 18 to 49 years: a couple of women, a few men. Study-wide results and limits: Rarefaction curves obtained for sorted subsets showed sequencing incomplete despite large depth. Unshared clonotypes carried lower generation probabilities than those common to all four donors.

Turning to this clone: What it binds is not known.

The repertoire was sequenced with immunoSEQ multiplex PCR; TCRdb's copy has only in-frame clones and lacks some. Among just over 2,000,000 clones, over 85% were seen once, and the ten largest hold more than 0.1%. Germline V lookup: CDR1 SGDLS, CDR2 YYNGEE. J lost 8 bases, V lost 4 bases, and 7 bases had no gene match. This CDR3 spans 13 amino acids. The sample comprised naive CD4+ T cells sorted from blood. Subset denoted: CD45RA+ positively selected. The receptor was isolated from a man aged 18-30 years in good health. This sequence joins TRBV9 and TRBJ1-1; 8 bases map to TRBD1. CDR3 DNA: TGTGCCAGCAGCCCGCGACAGGGGCCAGAAGCTTTCTTT. As protein: CASSPRQGPEAFF.